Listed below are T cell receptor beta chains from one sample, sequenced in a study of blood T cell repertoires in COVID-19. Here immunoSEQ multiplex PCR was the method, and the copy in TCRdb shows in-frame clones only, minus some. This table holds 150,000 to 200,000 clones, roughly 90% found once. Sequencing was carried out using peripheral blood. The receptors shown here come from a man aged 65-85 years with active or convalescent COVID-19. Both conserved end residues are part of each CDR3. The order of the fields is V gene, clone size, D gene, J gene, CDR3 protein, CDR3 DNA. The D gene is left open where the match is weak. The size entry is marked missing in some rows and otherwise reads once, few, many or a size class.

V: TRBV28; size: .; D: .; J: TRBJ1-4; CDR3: CASRIPPPGGSNEKLFF; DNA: TGTGCCAGCAGGATACCCCCCCCGGGGGGATCTAATGAAAAACTGTTTTTT
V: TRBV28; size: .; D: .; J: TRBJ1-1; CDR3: CASSLGGTNTEAFF; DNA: TGTGCCAGCAGTTTAGGGGGCACGAACACTGAAGCTTTCTTT
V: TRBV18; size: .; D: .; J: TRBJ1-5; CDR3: CATSSGRSNQPQHF; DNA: TGTGCCACCTCTTCGGGTAGGAGCAATCAGCCCCAGCATTTT
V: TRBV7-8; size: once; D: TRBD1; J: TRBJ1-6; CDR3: CATSLGQVVSPLHF; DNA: TGTGCCACTTCGTTGGGACAGGTTGTATCACCCCTCCACTTT
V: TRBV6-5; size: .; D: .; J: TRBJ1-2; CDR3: CASSSRQPNYGYTF; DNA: TGTGCCAGCAGTTCGAGACAGCCCAACTATGGCTACACCTTC
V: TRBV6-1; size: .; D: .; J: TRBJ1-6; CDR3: CASSEGYRATLHF; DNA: TGTGCCAGCAGTGAAGGATACAGGGCCACCCTCCACTTT
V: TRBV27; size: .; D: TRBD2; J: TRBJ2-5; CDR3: CASVSAAGAQETQYF; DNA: TGTGCCAGCGTGTCAGCAGCGGGAGCCCAAGAGACCCAGTACTTC
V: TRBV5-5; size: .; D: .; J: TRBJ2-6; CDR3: CASSLIASGANVLTF; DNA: TGTGCCAGCAGCTTGATAGCCTCTGGGGCCAACGTCCTGACTTTC
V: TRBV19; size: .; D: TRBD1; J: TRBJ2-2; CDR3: CASRGQAGSGELFF; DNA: TGTGCCAGTAGGGGACAGGCCGGTTCCGGGGAGCTGTTTTTT
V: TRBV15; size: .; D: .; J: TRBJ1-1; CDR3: CATSRDQTGGAFF; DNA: TGTGCCACCAGCAGAGATCAGACGGGGGGAGCTTTCTTT
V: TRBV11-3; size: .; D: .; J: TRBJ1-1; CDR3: CASSLGAYTEAFF; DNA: TGTGCCAGCAGCTTAGGGGCCTACACTGAAGCTTTCTTT
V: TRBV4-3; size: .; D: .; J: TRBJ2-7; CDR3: CASSQGLESYEQYF; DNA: TGCGCCAGCAGCCAGGGACTCGAATCCTACGAGCAGTACTTC
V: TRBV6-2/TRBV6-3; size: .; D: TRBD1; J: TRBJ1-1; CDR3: CASSLNRGQVAFF; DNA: TGTGCCAGCAGTTTGAACAGGGGACAGGTAGCTTTCTTT
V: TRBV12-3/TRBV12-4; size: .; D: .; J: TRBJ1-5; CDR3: CASSLMGRQHF; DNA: TGTGCCAGCAGTTTAATGGGGCGTCAGCATTTT
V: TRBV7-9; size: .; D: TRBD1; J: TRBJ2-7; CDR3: CASSLLTGGSYEQYF; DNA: TGTGCCAGCAGCTTATTGACAGGGGGATCCTACGAGCAGTACTTC
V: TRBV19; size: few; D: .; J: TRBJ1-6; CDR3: CASSIDPPTGNSPLHF; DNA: TGTGCCAGTAGTATAGACCCCCCAACAGGAAATTCACCCCTCCACTTT
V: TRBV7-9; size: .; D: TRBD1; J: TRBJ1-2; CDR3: CATGTGVPWGYGYTF; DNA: TGTGCCACCGGGACAGGGGTCCCCTGGGGCTATGGCTACACCTTC
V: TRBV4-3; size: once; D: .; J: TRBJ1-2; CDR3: CASSQDWKARGNGYTF; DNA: TGCGCCAGCAGCCAAGATTGGAAAGCCCGGGGGAATGGCTACACCTTC
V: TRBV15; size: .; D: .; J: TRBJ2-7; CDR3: CATSRVGEFNEQYF; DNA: TGTGCCACCAGCAGAGTAGGGGAATTTAACGAGCAGTACTTC
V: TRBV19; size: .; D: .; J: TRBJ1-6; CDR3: CASSIVREANSPLHF; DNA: TGTGCCAGTAGTATAGTCAGGGAGGCGAATTCACCCCTCCACTTT
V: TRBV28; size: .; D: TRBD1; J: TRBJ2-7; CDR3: CASSSDGQGGTRYEQYF; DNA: TGTGCCAGCAGTTCAGATGGACAGGGGGGGACTAGATACGAGCAGTACTTC
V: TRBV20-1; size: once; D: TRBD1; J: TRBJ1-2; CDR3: CSASRTGGRGYTF; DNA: TGCAGTGCTAGTAGAACAGGGGGTCGAGGCTACACCTTC
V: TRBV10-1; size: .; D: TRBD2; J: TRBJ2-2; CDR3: CASSDHGGGQRTGELFF; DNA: TGCGCCAGCAGTGACCACGGGGGAGGGCAGAGGACCGGGGAGCTGTTTTTT
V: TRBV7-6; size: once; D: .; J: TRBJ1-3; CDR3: CASSLARGNTIYF; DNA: TGTGCCAGCAGCTTAGCCCGGGGAAACACCATATATTTT